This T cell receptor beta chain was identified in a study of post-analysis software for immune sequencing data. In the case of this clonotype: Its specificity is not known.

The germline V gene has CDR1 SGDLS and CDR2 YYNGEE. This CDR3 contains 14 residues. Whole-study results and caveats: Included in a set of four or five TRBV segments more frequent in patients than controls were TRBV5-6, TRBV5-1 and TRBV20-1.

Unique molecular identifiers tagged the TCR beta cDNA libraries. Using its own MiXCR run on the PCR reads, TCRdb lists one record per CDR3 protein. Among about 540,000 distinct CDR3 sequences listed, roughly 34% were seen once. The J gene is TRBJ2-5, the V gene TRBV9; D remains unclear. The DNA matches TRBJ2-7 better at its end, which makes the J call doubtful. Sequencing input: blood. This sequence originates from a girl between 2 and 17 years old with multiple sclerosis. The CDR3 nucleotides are TGTGCCAGCAGCGCGTCTGATGGGACCTACGAGCAGTACTTC. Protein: CASSASDGTYEQYF.